The 6 T cell receptor beta chains reported below all come from one sample, sequenced in a study of blood T cell repertoires in COVID-19. Here immunoSEQ multiplex PCR was the method, and the copy in TCRdb shows in-frame clones only, minus some. Here the sample spans 60,000 or so clones, 82% being singletons. The sequencing input was peripheral blood. Receptor source: a human donor in a cohort sampled during active COVID-19.

V is TRBV7-2 and J is TRBJ2-3, with D possibly TRBD2 on 5 matching bases. With 5 bases removed from V and 5 bases from J, the gap between germline ends came to 11 bases. The germline V gene encodes CDR1 SGHTA and CDR2 FQGNSA. The CDR3 runs to 13 residues. The chain's CDR3 is CASSRNSGDTQYF. DNA for the CDR3: TGTGCCAGCAGCAGGAACAGCGGAGATACGCAGTATTTT.

The genes are TRBV21-1 and TRBJ1-2; no DNA check was done on the table's D call, TRBD1. TRBV21-1 is deemed a pseudogene. The CDR3 is 12 residues long. DNA of the CDR3: TGTGCCAGCAGTCAAGGGGGCTATGGCTACACCTTC. Translated: CASSQGGYGYTF.

The chain employs TRBV5-1 and TRBJ2-5; D possibly corresponds to TRBD1 (5 bases). The germline gives CDR1 SGHRS, CDR2 YFSETQ. V was shortened by 2 bases and J by 1 base, with 9 bases between the two germline ends. The CDR3 contains 14 residues. In DNA form, the CDR3 reads TGCGCCAGCAGCTTTTGGCAGGGCCAAGAGACCCAGTACTTC. This encodes CASSFWQGQETQYF.

The rearrangement joins TRBV3-1 (or the pseudogene TRBV3-2) to TRBJ1-2; 9 nucleotides line up with TRBD1. There are 16 residues in the CDR3. The ends lost 1 base at V and 8 bases at J; junction bases unmatched: 11. Germline lookup yields CDR1 LGHDT and CDR2 YNNKEL (reference sequence). The CDR3 region is CASSQGRQGGPGGYTF. The CDR3 region has the DNA TGTGCCAGCAGCCAAGGTCGACAGGGGGGTCCTGGAGGCTACACCTTC.

This clone was recorded only once. V and J are TRBV19 and TRBJ2-2, with 9 bases lining up with TRBD1. There are 17 residues in the CDR3. The junction had 11 bases not matched to a gene; V was cut back by 5 bases and J by 4 bases. Germline V gene lookup returns CDR1 LNHDA and CDR2 SQIVND (reference sequence). CDR3 amino acids: CASSERTGVFGTGELFF. Written as DNA, the CDR3 is TGTGCCAGTAGTGAGCGGACAGGGGTATTTGGCACCGGGGAGCTGTTTTTT.

This clone is a singleton in its sample. The rearrangement joins TRBV7-2 to TRBJ2-4; D remains unclear. Germline CDR1 is SGHTA and CDR2 is FQGNSA. The CDR3 extends over 11 amino acids. V lost 4 bases and J 6 bases, leaving 4 bases between the germline ends. The CDR3 DNA sequence: TGTGCCAGCAGCTCTAGAAACATTCAGTACTTC. It codes for CASSSRNIQYF.